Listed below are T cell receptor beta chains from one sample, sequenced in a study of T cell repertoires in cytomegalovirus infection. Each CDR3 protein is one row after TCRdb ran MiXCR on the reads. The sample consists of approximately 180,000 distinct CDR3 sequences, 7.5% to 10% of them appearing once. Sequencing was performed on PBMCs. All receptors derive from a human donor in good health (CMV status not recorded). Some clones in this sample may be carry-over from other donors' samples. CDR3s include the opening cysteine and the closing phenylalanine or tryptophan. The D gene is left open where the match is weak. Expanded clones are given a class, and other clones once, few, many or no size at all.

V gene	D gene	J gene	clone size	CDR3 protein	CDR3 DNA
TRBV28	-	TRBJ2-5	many	CASSLMRSGSTKETQYF	TGTGCCAGCAGTTTAATGCGGTCTGGGAGTACCAAAGAGACCCAGTACTTC
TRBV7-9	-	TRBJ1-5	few	CASSLASTRNQPQHF	TGTGCCAGCAGCTTAGCGTCGACGCGCAATCAGCCCCAGCATTTT
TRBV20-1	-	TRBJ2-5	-	CSAPPLASGLQETQYF	TGCAGTGCTCCCCCCCTTGCCAGCGGGCTCCAAGAGACCCAGTACTTC
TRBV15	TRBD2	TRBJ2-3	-	CATSRGEGWSTDTQYF	TGTGCCACCAGCAGAGGGGAGGGTTGGAGCACAGATACGCAGTATTTT
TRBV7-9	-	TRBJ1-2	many	CASSPPGAGMVYGYTF	TGTGCCAGCAGTCCACCCGGAGCGGGGATGGTCTATGGCTACACCTTC
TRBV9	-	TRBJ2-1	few	CASSRDSPSNEQFF	TGTGCCAGCAGCCGGGACTCCCCCTCGAATGAGCAGTTCTTC
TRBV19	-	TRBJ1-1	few	CAGYHRETEAFF	TGTGCCGGTTACCACAGGGAAACTGAAGCTTTCTTT
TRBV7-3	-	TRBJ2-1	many	CASSITSGEQFF	TGTGCCAGCAGCATTACGTCGGGGGAGCAGTTCTTC
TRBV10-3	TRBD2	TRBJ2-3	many	CAITGTSGSTDTQYF	TGTGCCATCACCGGGACTAGCGGTAGCACAGATACGCAGTATTTT
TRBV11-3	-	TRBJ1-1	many	CASSFNGNTEAFF	TGTGCCAGCAGCTTTAATGGGAACACTGAAGCTTTCTTT
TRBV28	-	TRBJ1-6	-	CASGGLGADYHNSPLHF	TGTGCCAGCGGAGGTCTCGGGGCCGATTATCATAATTCACCCCTCCACTTT
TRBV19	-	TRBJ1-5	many	CASSPRVFGNQPQHF	TGTGCCAGTAGCCCCAGGGTCTTCGGGAATCAGCCCCAGCATTTT
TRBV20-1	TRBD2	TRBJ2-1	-	CSASGTLAGGPRSYNEQFF	TGCAGTGCTAGCGGGACACTAGCGGGGGGTCCCCGCTCCTACAATGAGCAGTTCTTC
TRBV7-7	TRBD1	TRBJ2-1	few	CASSLTGKHEQFF	TGTGCTAGCAGCTTGACAGGGAAGCATGAGCAGTTCTTC
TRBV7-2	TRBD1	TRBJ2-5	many	CASSSTGNQETQYF	TGTGCCAGCAGCTCGACAGGGAACCAAGAGACCCAGTACTTC
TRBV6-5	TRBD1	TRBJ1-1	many	CASRDRGSRQMNTEAFF	TGTGCCAGCAGAGACAGGGGGAGTCGTCAAATGAACACTGAAGCTTTCTTT
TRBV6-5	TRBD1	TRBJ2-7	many	CASSTRQGGSYEQYF	TGTGCCAGCAGTACGCGACAGGGGGGTTCCTACGAGCAGTACTTC
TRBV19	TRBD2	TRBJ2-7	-	CASSPLGLAGEPEQYF	TGTGCCAGTAGTCCCCTGGGACTAGCGGGAGAACCCGAGCAGTACTTC
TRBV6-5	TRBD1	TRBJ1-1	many	CASIPDRAGGTEAFF	TGTGCCAGCATTCCGGACAGGGCCGGCGGTACTGAAGCTTTCTTT
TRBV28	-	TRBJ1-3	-	CASSFSRAGNTIYF	TGTGCCAGCAGTTTTTCGCGTGCTGGAAACACCATATATTTT
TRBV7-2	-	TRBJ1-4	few	CASSLVQRTNEKLFF	TGTGCCAGCAGCTTAGTACAGCGGACTAATGAAAAACTGTTTTTT
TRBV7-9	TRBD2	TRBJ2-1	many	CASSGLAGGSYNEQFF	TGTGCCAGCAGCGGACTAGCGGGAGGGTCCTACAATGAGCAGTTCTTC
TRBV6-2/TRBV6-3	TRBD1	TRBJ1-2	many	CASSYATRDRDGYTF	TGTGCCAGCAGTTACGCGACGAGGGACAGGGATGGCTACACCTTC
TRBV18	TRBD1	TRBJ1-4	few	CASSPDRDGKLFF	TGTGCCAGCTCACCGGACAGGGACGGAAAACTGTTTTTT
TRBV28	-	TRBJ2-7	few	CASSLMSYEQYF	TGTGCCAGCAGTTTAATGTCCTACGAGCAGTACTTC
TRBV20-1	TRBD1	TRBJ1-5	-	CSALSRTGTQPQHF	TGCAGTGCTCTTTCTCGGACAGGGACTCAGCCCCAGCATTTT
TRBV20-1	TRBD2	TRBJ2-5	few	CSAPEHRLAGRLETQYF	TGCAGTGCTCCGGAGCACCGACTAGCGGGGCGTCTGGAGACCCAGTACTTC
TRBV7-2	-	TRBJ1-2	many	CASSLGTGSNYGYTF	TGTGCCAGCAGCTTAGGGACGGGCTCTAACTATGGCTACACCTTC
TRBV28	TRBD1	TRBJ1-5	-	CASSPTGAPAQHF	TGTGCCAGCAGTCCCACAGGGGCGCCCGCCCAGCATTTT
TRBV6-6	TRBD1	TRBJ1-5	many	CASSSWDRGDGNQPQHF	TGTGCCAGCAGTTCCTGGGACAGGGGAGACGGCAATCAGCCCCAGCATTTT
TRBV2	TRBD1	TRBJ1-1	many	CATQTGAVAEAFF	TGTGCCACGCAGACAGGGGCAGTGGCTGAAGCTTTCTTT
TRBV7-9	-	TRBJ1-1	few	CASSLGGEWHTEAFF	TGTGCCAGCAGCTTAGGAGGGGAATGGCACACTGAAGCTTTCTTT
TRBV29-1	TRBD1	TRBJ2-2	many	CSVLRTGDNTGELFF	TGCAGCGTGCTTAGGACAGGGGATAACACCGGGGAGCTGTTTTTT
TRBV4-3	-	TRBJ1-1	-	CASSQAGRRTEAFF	TGCGCCAGCAGCCAAGCAGGCAGACGCACTGAAGCTTTCTTT
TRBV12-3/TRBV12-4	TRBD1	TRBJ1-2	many	CASSTGVGYGYTF	TGTGCCAGCAGTACAGGGGTCGGCTATGGCTACACCTTC
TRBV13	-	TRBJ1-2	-	CASRFSDGGPLYGYTF	TGTGCCAGCAGATTTTCAGACGGCGGGCCCCTCTATGGCTACACCTTC
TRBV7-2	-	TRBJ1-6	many	CASSQITAANSPLHF	TGTGCCAGCAGCCAAATCACGGCGGCTAATTCACCCCTCCACTTT